The rows below give T cell receptor beta chains drawn from one sample of a study of T cells expressing NK-cell markers. From its re-call of the 5' RACE reads, TCRdb lists each CDR3 protein once, without DNA. Its listing shows around 110,000 distinct CDR3 sequences. The material sequenced was blood T cells: a sorted CD56 or NKG2C T cell subset, CD4+ or CD8+ T cells, or bulk PBMC T cells (not recorded which). The receptors here all came from a woman between 18 and 69 years old in good health. The CDR3 runs from the conserved cysteine through the conserved F or W. Fields, in order: J gene, V gene, CDR3 protein.

TRBJ2-1,TRBV18,CASSPLGVDEQFF
TRBJ2-3,TRBV29-1,CSASGTSETDTQYF
TRBJ2-2,TRBV29-1,CSVEGSGRENTGELFF
TRBJ2-2,TRBV6-6,CASREVITGELFF
TRBJ1-5,TRBV12-5,CASGPPGGDGLGQPQHF
TRBJ2-1,TRBV29-1,CSVVLAGEQFF
TRBJ2-1,TRBV4-3,CASSQGTTHDNEQFF
TRBJ2-1,TRBV19,CASSIPTLALEQFF
TRBJ2-1,TRBV5-1,CASRAGDNEQFF
TRBJ2-4,TRBV6-2/TRBV6-3,CASSYEAILAKNIQYF
TRBJ2-1,TRBV11-3,CASSLGGSPYNEQFF
TRBJ2-7,TRBV29-1,CSVDGLAGPKSYEQYF
TRBJ1-4,TRBV29-1,CSAQDREGGKLFF
TRBJ2-1,TRBV11-1,CASSSRQGGNEQFF
TRBJ2-7,TRBV12-3/TRBV12-4,CASSPETAGYEQYF
TRBJ1-2,TRBV20-1,CSASGTGANYGYTF
TRBJ2-7,TRBV7-2,CASSVLPGQGAFEQYF
TRBJ2-5,TRBV6-5,CASSYVDGGGETQYF
TRBJ1-1,TRBV11-1,CASLRAGSSTEAFF
TRBJ1-2,TRBV6-1,CASREGVNYGYTF
TRBJ2-3,TRBV7-2,CASSLLLTDTQYF
TRBJ2-1,TRBV19,CASTTLGTSGSNEQFF
TRBJ2-1,TRBV29-1,CSVEGEVAGHWDEQFF
TRBJ2-4,TRBV25-1,CASSESGAKNIQYF
TRBJ1-2,TRBV7-9,CASSLTNRDPQGYTF
TRBJ2-1,TRBV4-2,CASSQEGSSGRVEQFF
TRBJ2-2,TRBV30,CAWSRGSEAGELFF
TRBJ1-4,TRBV20-1,CSASPGAATNEKLFF
TRBJ1-2,TRBV19,CASSIVGGTYGYTF
TRBJ1-2,TRBV13,CASSLSPISESNYGYTF
TRBJ2-2,TRBV9,CASSTQRGGPNTGELFF
TRBJ2-1,TRBV9,CASSPPLGDPGNEQFF
TRBJ2-3,TRBV29-1,CSWGLAGRTDTQYF
TRBJ2-2,TRBV4-3,CASSFNPGAGELFF
TRBJ2-1,TRBV7-9,CASSSRGIGYNEQFF
TRBJ2-3,TRBV12-3/TRBV12-4,CASSFPSGRAGFGTDTQYF
TRBJ2-2,TRBV14,CASSQAGEATNTGELFF
TRBJ2-1,TRBV7-8,CASSSHAGSGYNEQFF
TRBJ1-5,TRBV7-2,CASSLFAGGNQPQHF
TRBJ1-5,TRBV19,CASSIGAQPQHF
TRBJ2-2,TRBV4-3,CASSQGTPGGTNTGELFF
TRBJ2-5,TRBV7-6,CASSLPSGLADLGETQYF
TRBJ1-1,TRBV7-9,CASSLAGYTEAFF
TRBJ2-2,TRBV6-5,CASSYSRGTGELFF
TRBJ2-1,TRBV7-8,CASSFLRGPYNEQFF
TRBJ2-7,TRBV27,CASSPRTGYEQYF
TRBJ1-1,TRBV7-8,CASSLAPDRVNTEAFF
TRBJ2-3,TRBV7-9,CASSPGTTGSTDTQYF
TRBJ2-5,TRBV6-5,CASSYVDTGQETQYF
TRBJ2-1,TRBV5-4,CASSIVAGGPYNEQFF
TRBJ2-3,TRBV15,CATTTGTGTQYF
TRBJ1-1,TRBV19,CASTGGAEAFF
TRBJ2-2,TRBV20-1,CSARDFEGTPNTGELFF
TRBJ2-1,TRBV7-9,CASSLGQGSPSYNEQFF
TRBJ2-7,TRBV30,CAWGTSGDLTYEQYF
TRBJ2-3,TRBV5-5,CASSYDLGDTQYF
TRBJ1-5,TRBV15,CATSRGDSSSNQPQHF
TRBJ1-6,TRBV19,CASSYSSSYNSPLHF
TRBJ1-1,TRBV12-3/TRBV12-4,CASSLGVEAFF
TRBJ2-1,TRBV30,CAWSVQEWMDYNEQFF